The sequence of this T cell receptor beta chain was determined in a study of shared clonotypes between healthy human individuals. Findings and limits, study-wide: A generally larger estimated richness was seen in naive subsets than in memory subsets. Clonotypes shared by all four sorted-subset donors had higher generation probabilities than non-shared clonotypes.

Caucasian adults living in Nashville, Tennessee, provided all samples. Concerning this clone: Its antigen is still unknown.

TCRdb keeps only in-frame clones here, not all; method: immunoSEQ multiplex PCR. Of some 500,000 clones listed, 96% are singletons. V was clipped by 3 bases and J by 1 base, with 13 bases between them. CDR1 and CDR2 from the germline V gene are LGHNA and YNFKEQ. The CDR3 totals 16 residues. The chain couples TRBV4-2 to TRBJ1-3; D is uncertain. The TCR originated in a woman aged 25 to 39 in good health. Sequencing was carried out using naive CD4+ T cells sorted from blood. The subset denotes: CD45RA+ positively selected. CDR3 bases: TGTGCCAGCAGCCAGGCCGACACCGCTTCTGGAAACACCATATATTTT. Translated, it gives CASSQADTASGNTIYF.